A selection of T cell receptor beta chains follows, all from one sample in a study of shared clonotypes between healthy human individuals. TCRdb keeps only in-frame clones here, not all; method: immunoSEQ multiplex PCR. The repertoire holds millions of clones, with 85% to 95% as singletons. The sample taken for sequencing was naive CD4+ T cells from PBMCs. These receptors came from a man between 18 and 35 years old in good health. Some clones in this sample may be carry-over from other donors' samples. The CDR3 runs from the conserved cysteine through the conserved F or W. D genes are given only for firm matches. Size values are once, few and many counts, or a class for expanded clones, and some rows have none.

CDR3nt	CDR3aa	v_gene	d_gene	j_gene	abundance
TGTGCCAGCAGCAGAGGGACTAGCGGGAGATTGGAGACCCAGTACTTC	CASSRGTSGRLETQYF	TRBV7-2	TRBD2	TRBJ2-5	.
TGCGCCAGCAGCTTTGGTAGGTCAGGGGGCTCTTGGATGTACGAGCAGTACTTC	CASSFGRSGGSWMYEQYF	TRBV5-1	TRBD1	TRBJ2-7	.
TGTGCCAGCAGCCAGGGACAGGGATCCCCCTCATCCTACGAGCAGTACTTC	CASSQGQGSPSSYEQYF	TRBV5-4	TRBD1	TRBJ2-7	once
TGTGCCAGCAGTTTGTTGGCGCGGGAGATAGATACGCAGTATTTT	CASSLLAREIDTQYF	TRBV28	TRBD2	TRBJ2-3	.
TGTGCCACCAGCAGAGCCCGACAGGGGGCCTATCCCTACGAGCAGTACTTC	CATSRARQGAYPYEQYF	TRBV15	TRBD1	TRBJ2-7	.
TGTGCCAGCAATATAGACCATAGACGGACAGGGGATAATAGAAATCAGCCCCAGCATTTT	CASNIDHRRTGDNRNQPQHF	TRBV5-4	TRBD1	TRBJ1-5	.
TGCGCCAGCAGCTTACAGGGGAGAGAGGGCTACACCTTC	CASSLQGREGYTF	TRBV5-1	TRBD1	TRBJ1-2	.
TGCAGCGCGGGCCACTCTGGAAACACCATATATTTT	CSAGHSGNTIYF	TRBV29-1	.	TRBJ1-3	.
TGTGCCAGCAGCGAGGAGGGTCAAGAGACCCAGTACTTC	CASSEEGQETQYF	TRBV9	.	TRBJ2-5	few
TGTGCCAGCAGCCTTGGGCCGGGACCAGGCTCCTACGAGCAGTACTTC	CASSLGPGPGSYEQYF	TRBV7-3	.	TRBJ2-7	.
TGTGCCAGTAGTATGGGCATCCAAGCTTTCTTT	CASSMGIQAFF	TRBV19	.	TRBJ1-1	few
TGTGCCAGCAGCTTGTTGGCCGGCCGGGAGGAAAAACTGTTTTTT	CASSLLAGREEKLFF	TRBV5-5	.	TRBJ1-4	.
TGTGCCAGCAGCTCCCAGCGGGAGGGGGGCTACGAGCAGTACTTC	CASSSQREGGYEQYF	TRBV9	TRBD2	TRBJ2-7	.
TGCGCCAGCAGCCCCAGGGTTGCCCTGACAGATACGCAGTATTTT	CASSPRVALTDTQYF	TRBV5-1	.	TRBJ2-3	.
TGTGCCATCAGTGAGCGTAGCGGGAAAGGTAGTGCCGGGGAGCTGTTTTTT	CAISERSGKGSAGELFF	TRBV10-3	TRBD2	TRBJ2-2	.
TGTGCCAGCAGCCCGGGAGCGGGACAGCTCTATGGCTACACCTTC	CASSPGAGQLYGYTF	TRBV28	TRBD1	TRBJ1-2	.
TGCCCGGGACAGAAATCCTACGAGCAGTACTTC	CPGQKSYEQYF	TRBV20-1	TRBD1	TRBJ2-7	.
TGTGCCAGCAGTGAACCCGGGAAGGAGGGGGCTTTCTTT	CASSEPGKEGAFF	TRBV2	.	TRBJ1-1	once
TGCAGCGTATTACCTCTTGGGATGGGGAGCGAGCAGTACTTC	CSVLPLGMGSEQYF	TRBV29-1	.	TRBJ2-7	.
TGCGCCAGCAGCCAAGGGATGAGGACAGCGAACACCGGGGAGCTGTTTTTT	CASSQGMRTANTGELFF	TRBV4-1	.	TRBJ2-2	.
TGTGCCAGCAGCCCCGGACGATACAATGAGCAGTTCTTC	CASSPGRYNEQFF	TRBV5-6	.	TRBJ2-1	.
TGTGCCAGCAGTTATCTCGGACAGGGGGCTTACGAGCAGTACTTC	CASSYLGQGAYEQYF	TRBV6-5	TRBD1	TRBJ2-7	.
TGTGCCAGCAGCTTAAGGAATTCCTACAATGAGCAGTTCTTC	CASSLRNSYNEQFF	TRBV5-4	.	TRBJ2-1	.
TGTGCCAGCAGTGAATGGGTCAGCATCCTTACTGAAGCTTTCTTT	CASSEWVSILTEAFF	TRBV6-1	.	TRBJ1-1	.
TGTGCCAGCACCCTAGCGGGAGGTCACGCTAGCACAGATACGCAGTATTTT	CASTLAGGHASTDTQYF	TRBV28	TRBD2	TRBJ2-3	.
TGTGCCAGCAGTGAGTCCAGCCCAAACACTGAAGCTTTCTTT	CASSESSPNTEAFF	TRBV2	.	TRBJ1-1	once
TGTGCCAGCAGTCCCCTCGACGGGAACACTGAAGCTTTCTTT	CASSPLDGNTEAFF	TRBV6-5	.	TRBJ1-1	once
TGTGCCAGCTCACCACCGGGGACAGGGGGCTACGAGCAGTACTTC	CASSPPGTGGYEQYF	TRBV18	TRBD1	TRBJ2-7	.
TGTGCCAGCAGCCCAGACAGCCTGAACACTGAAGCTTTCTTT	CASSPDSLNTEAFF	TRBV4-2	.	TRBJ1-1	.
TGCGCCAGCAGCTTGGGGGAGGCTAGCGCGCAGTTCTTC	CASSLGEASAQFF	TRBV5-1	.	TRBJ2-1	.
TGTGCCAGCCTGTTGGGGGGGTATGGCTACACCTTC	CASLLGGYGYTF	TRBV28	.	TRBJ1-2	.
TGTGCCAGCAGCTTGACGGGAGGGGGCGATTCACCCCTCCACTTT	CASSLTGGGDSPLHF	TRBV5-5	TRBD1	TRBJ1-6	.
TGCAGCGTTACCGGGACAGCTAGCACAGATACGCAGTATTTT	CSVTGTASTDTQYF	TRBV29-1	TRBD1	TRBJ2-3	.
TGTGCCAGCAGTTTGGTGGGTCAGCCCCAGCATTTT	CASSLVGQPQHF	TRBV28	.	TRBJ1-5	.
TGTGCCAGCAGGCGGGACATTAACACCGGGGAGCTGTTTTTT	CASRRDINTGELFF	TRBV27	.	TRBJ2-2	few
TGTGCCAGCAGCGTATTCTCAGGCGGGGAAGTCAATCAGCCCCAGCATTTT	CASSVFSGGEVNQPQHF	TRBV5-4	.	TRBJ1-5	.
TGCGCCAGCAGCTTGATTGGGACAGGGGGAGAAAAACTGTTTTTT	CASSLIGTGGEKLFF	TRBV5-1	TRBD1	TRBJ1-4	.
TGTGCCTGGAGCGCAGGGACGTCGCTTCTCACAGATACGCAGTATTTT	CAWSAGTSLLTDTQYF	TRBV30	.	TRBJ2-3	.
TGTGCCAGCACCATGGGAAATCTCGGGACCAACGTCCTGACTTTC	CASTMGNLGTNVLTF	TRBV27	.	TRBJ2-6	.
TGTGCCAGCAGTTTTTACAGGGCGGTCACCTTC	CASSFYRAVTF	TRBV6-6	.	TRBJ1-2	.
TGTGCCAGCAGTTTTTCGGGGATTTCCTACGAGCAGTACTTC	CASSFSGISYEQYF	TRBV27	.	TRBJ2-7	.
TGTGCCAGCAGTGCGACTAGCGGGACAGATACGCAGTATTTT	CASSATSGTDTQYF	TRBV2	TRBD2	TRBJ2-3	once
TGTGCCAGTAGTACCCAGGGGGTGGGTCCCGGGGAGCTGTTTTTT	CASSTQGVGPGELFF	TRBV19	TRBD1	TRBJ2-2	.
TGTGCCAGCAGCTTGTCCCCACTAGCGGCCTCCTACAATGAGCAGTTCTTC	CASSLSPLAASYNEQFF	TRBV5-4	TRBD2	TRBJ2-1	.
TGCGCCAGCAGCCAGAGCGGGCTTGCGAACACCGGGGAGCTGTTTTTT	CASSQSGLANTGELFF	TRBV4-1	.	TRBJ2-2	.
TGTGCCAGCAGCTCGCCACTCTACGAGCAGTACTTC	CASSSPLYEQYF	TRBV7-8	.	TRBJ2-7	.